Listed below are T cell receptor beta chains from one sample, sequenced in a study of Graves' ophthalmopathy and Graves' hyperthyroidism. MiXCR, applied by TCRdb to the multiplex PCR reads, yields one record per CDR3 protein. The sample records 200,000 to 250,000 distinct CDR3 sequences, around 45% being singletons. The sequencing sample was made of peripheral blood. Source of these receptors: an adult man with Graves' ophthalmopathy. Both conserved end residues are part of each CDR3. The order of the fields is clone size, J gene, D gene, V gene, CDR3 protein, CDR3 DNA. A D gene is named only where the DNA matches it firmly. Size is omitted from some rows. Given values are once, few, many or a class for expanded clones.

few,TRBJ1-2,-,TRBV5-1,CASSLTEGGSGYTF,TGCGCCAGCAGCTTGACCGAGGGCGGCTCTGGCTACACCTTC
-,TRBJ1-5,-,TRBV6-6,CASSLRSGFRQPQHF,TGTGCCAGCAGTTTAAGATCAGGGTTCCGTCAGCCCCAGCATTTT
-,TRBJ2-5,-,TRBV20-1,CSVLPSSSPGAGPRETQYF,TGCAGCGTTTTACCTAGCAGTTCCCCGGGAGCAGGGCCCCGGGAGACCCAGTACTTC
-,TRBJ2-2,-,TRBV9,CASSVLGASNTGELFF,TGTGCCAGCAGCGTACTCGGCGCCTCGAACACCGGGGAGCTGTTTTTT
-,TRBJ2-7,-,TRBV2,CASIRGDSAYEQYF,TGTGCCAGCATACGAGGGGACTCGGCCTACGAGCAGTACTTC
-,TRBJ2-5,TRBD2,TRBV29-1,CSATGFSGGRYQETQYF,TGCAGCGCGACGGGTTTTAGCGGGGGCCGGTACCAAGAGACCCAGTACTTC
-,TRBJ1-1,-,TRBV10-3,CASSYSTMNTEAFF,TGTGCCAGCAGTTACAGCACCATGAACACTGAAGCTTTCTTT
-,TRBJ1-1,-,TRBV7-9,CASSFNPREAFF,TGTGCCAGCAGCTTCAACCCCCGCGAAGCTTTCTTT
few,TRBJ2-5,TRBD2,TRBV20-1,CSASPGLAGKETQYF,TGCAGTGCTAGTCCGGGACTAGCGGGGAAAGAGACCCAGTACTTC
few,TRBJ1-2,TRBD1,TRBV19,CASSIRQGDGYTF,TGTGCCAGTAGTATCCGACAGGGGGATGGCTACACCTTC
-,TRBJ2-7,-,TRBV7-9,CASSLALSEQYF,TGTGCCAGCAGCTTAGCTCTCTCGGAGCAGTACTTC
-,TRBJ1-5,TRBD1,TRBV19,CASEGQASNQPQHF,TGTGCCAGTGAAGGACAGGCTAGCAATCAGCCCCAGCATTTT
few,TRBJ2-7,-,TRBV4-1,CASSQPPPLSYEQYF,TGCGCCAGCAGCCAACCTCCGCCTCTCTCCTACGAGCAGTACTTC
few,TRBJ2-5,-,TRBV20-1,CSARVQKGGTETQYF,TGCAGTGCTAGAGTCCAGAAGGGAGGCACAGAGACCCAGTACTTC
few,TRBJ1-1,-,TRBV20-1,CSARDTSTGYAFF,TGCAGTGCTAGAGATACGTCGACAGGCTACGCTTTCTTT
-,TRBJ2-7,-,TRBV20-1,CSARAGTFYEQYF,TGCAGTGCTAGGGCCGGGACCTTCTACGAGCAGTACTTC
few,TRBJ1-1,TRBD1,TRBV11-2,CASSYDRGGEAFF,TGTGCCAGCAGCTATGACAGGGGAGGAGAAGCTTTCTTT
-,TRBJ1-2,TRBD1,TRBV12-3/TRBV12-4,CASGRTGSMGYTF,TGTGCTAGTGGCAGGACAGGGAGTATGGGCTACACCTTC
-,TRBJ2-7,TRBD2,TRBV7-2,CASSLTGMAGGGFVQYF,TGTGCCAGCAGCTTAACAGGGATGGCCGGCGGGGGGTTCGTGCAGTACTTC
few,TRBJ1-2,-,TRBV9,CASSHQGGEASYGYTF,TGTGCCAGCAGCCACCAAGGGGGAGAGGCGAGCTATGGCTACACCTTC
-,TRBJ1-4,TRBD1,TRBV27,CASRPLTGGRNEKLFF,TGTGCCAGCAGGCCACTCACAGGGGGCAGGAACGAAAAACTGTTTTTT
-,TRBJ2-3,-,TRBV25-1,CASSPPANTQYF,TGTGCCAGCAGTCCGCCGGCAAATACGCAGTATTTT
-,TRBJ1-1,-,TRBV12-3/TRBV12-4,CASSLAGGVSAFF,TGTGCCAGCAGTTTAGCGGGGGGCGTTTCGGCTTTCTTT
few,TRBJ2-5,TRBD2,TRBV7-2,CASSLGASGMETQYF,TGTGCCAGCAGCTTAGGGGCTAGCGGGATGGAGACCCAGTACTTC
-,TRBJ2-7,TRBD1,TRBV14,CASSQGTGDSYEQYF,TGTGCCAGCAGCCAGGGTACAGGGGACTCCTACGAGCAGTACTTC
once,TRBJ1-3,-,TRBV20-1,CSASPDFSGNTIYF,TGCAGTGCTAGCCCGGATTTCTCTGGAAACACCATATATTTT
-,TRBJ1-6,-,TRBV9,CASSLGGLRDSPLHF,TGTGCCAGCAGCTTAGGGGGATTACGGGATTCACCCCTCCACTTT
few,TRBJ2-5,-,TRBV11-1,CASSPRAGPETQYF,TGTGCCAGCAGCCCCCGTGCTGGTCCAGAGACCCAGTACTTC
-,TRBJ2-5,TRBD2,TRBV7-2,CASSLVGLAGVGETQYF,TGTGCCAGCAGCTTAGTCGGACTAGCGGGAGTGGGGGAGACCCAGTACTTC
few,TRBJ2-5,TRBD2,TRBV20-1,CSAGTSGSTQETQYF,TGCAGTGCTGGAACTAGCGGGAGTACTCAAGAGACCCAGTACTTC
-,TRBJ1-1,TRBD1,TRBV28,CASSLTQGGYTEAFF,TGTGCCAGCAGTCTTACACAGGGGGGGTACACTGAAGCTTTCTTT
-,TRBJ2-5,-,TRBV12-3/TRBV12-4,CASSLFRETETQYF,TGTGCCAGCAGTTTATTTAGGGAGACGGAGACCCAGTACTTC
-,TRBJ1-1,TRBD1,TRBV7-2,CASSLEQGFEAFF,TGTGCCAGCAGCTTAGAACAGGGGTTTGAAGCTTTCTTT
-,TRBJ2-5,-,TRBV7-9,CASSPGPVQLAQYF,TGTGCCAGCAGCCCTGGGCCGGTCCAGCTGGCCCAGTACTTC
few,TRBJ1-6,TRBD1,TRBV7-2,CASSNRDRGSISPLHF,TGTGCCAGCAGCAACCGGGACAGGGGGTCGATTTCACCCCTCCACTTT
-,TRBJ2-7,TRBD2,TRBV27,CASSGTSGHYEQYF,TGTGCCAGCAGTGGGACTAGCGGGCACTACGAGCAGTACTTC
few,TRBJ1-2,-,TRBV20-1,CSASSFGGEYGYTF,TGCAGTGCTAGTTCCTTTGGGGGAGAGTATGGCTACACCTTC
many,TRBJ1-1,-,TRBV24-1,CATSGGREAFF,TGTGCCACCAGTGGAGGTCGGGAAGCTTTCTTT
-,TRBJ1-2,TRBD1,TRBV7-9,CASSLARGQGKMGYTF,TGTGCCAGCAGCTTAGCTAGGGGACAGGGGAAGATGGGCTACACCTTC
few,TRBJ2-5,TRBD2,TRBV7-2,CASSQALAGGRETQYF,TGCGCCAGCAGCCAAGCACTAGCGGGAGGACGGGAGACCCAGTACTTC
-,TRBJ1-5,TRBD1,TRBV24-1,CATSEGGQGNQPQHF,TGTGCCACCAGTGAAGGCGGACAGGGGAATCAGCCCCAGCATTTT
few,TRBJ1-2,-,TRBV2,CASSPARQVYGYTF,TGTGCCAGCAGCCCGGCCCGACAGGTCTATGGCTACACCTTC
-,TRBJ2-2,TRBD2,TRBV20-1,CSARERGGDTGELFF,TGCAGTGCTAGAGAGCGGGGGGGCGACACCGGGGAGCTGTTTTTT
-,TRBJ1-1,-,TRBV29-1,CSATAGTMNTEAFF,TGCAGTGCTACGGCCGGAACAATGAACACTGAAGCTTTCTTT
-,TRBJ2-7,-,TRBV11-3,CASSLELAEQYF,TGTGCCAGCAGCTTAGAACTAGCCGAGCAGTACTTC
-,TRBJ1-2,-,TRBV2,CANQDNYGYTF,TGTGCCAACCAGGATAACTATGGCTACACCTTC
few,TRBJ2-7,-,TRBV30,CAWRDAYEQYF,TGTGCCTGGAGGGACGCTTACGAGCAGTACTTC
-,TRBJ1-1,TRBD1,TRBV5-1,CASSKTGGGTEAFF,TGCGCCAGCAGCAAGACAGGGGGAGGCACTGAAGCTTTCTTT
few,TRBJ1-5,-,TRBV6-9,CASRDAYSNQPQHF,TGTGCCTCCAGGGACGCTTATAGCAATCAGCCCCAGCATTTT
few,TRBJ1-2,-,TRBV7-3,CASSLTSSGYGYTF,TGTGCCAGCAGCTTAACGTCCTCCGGGTATGGCTACACCTTC
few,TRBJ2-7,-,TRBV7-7,CASSPQESSYEQYF,TGTGCCAGCAGCCCCCAGGAGAGCTCCTACGAGCAGTACTTC
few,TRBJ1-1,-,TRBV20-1,CSARDIGGARTEAFF,TGCAGTGCTAGAGATATCGGGGGCGCGAGGACTGAAGCTTTCTTT